Detailed here is one T cell receptor beta chain. The source of the sample is a study of blood T cell repertoires in COVID-19. Background on the study: Researchers got acute and convalescent COVID-19 samples from the United States, Italy and Spain.

Assay: immunoSEQ multiplex PCR; the TCRdb copy retains only in-frame clones and omits some. The sample contains some 60,000 clones, 90% of which appear only once. CDR1 and CDR2 (germline): MNHEY, SVGAGI. This CDR3 has 13 residues. V lost 10 bases and J lost 3, with 12 bases in between. Material: peripheral blood. This chain connects TRBV6-5 to TRBJ1-4; no clear D gene. The sequence came from a man between 35 and 55 years old with acute or convalescent COVID-19. The CDR3 bases are TGTGCCATTAGTCATAATCCTAATGAAAAACTGTTTTTT. It encodes CAISHNPNEKLFF.